The T cell receptor (beta chain) under discussion was sequenced for a study of shared clonotypes between healthy human individuals. Study-wide results and limits: A handful of donors shared roughly 5% of their naive CD4 clonotypes. In the sorted subsets, rarefaction showed sequencing was incomplete despite large depth.

CD4+ cells were split into CD45RA+ naive and CD45RA-negative memory subsets. Original handling: Filtering differed since immunoSEQ provided only junctions, with no quality scores. TCRdb's copy holds only in-frame clones and misses some; the assay was immunoSEQ multiplex PCR. The D gene and trimming were derived from the DNA, and the V and J assignments and clone size from that table. The sample has over 2 million clones; 95% are singletons. The V gene end was trimmed by 3 bases and the J gene end by 4 bases; junction bases not matched to a gene: 2. The CDR3 is made up of 13 amino acids. The germline V gene has CDR1 SGHTA and CDR2 FQGNSA. As to this clone: Its antigen is not known. This may come from a read error, since a much larger clone is one base off.

The sample taken for sequencing was naive CD4+ T cells sorted from blood. The sample's subset: CD45RA+ positively selected. This chain joins TRBV7-2 and TRBJ1-2; 7 bases align to TRBD1. The receptor was derived from a young man in good health. The CDR3 loop is CASSFGQVYGYTF. DNA for the CDR3: TGTGCCAGCAGCTTCGGACAGGTCTATGGCTACACCTTC. Drawing the rest from reference TRBV7-2 and TRBJ1-2, the complete variable domain is GAGVSQSPSNKVTEKGKDVELRCDPISGHTALYWYRQSLGQGLEFLIYFQGNSAPDKSGLPSDRFSAERTGGSVSTLTIQRTQQEDSAVYLCASSFGQVYGYTFGSGTRLTVV.